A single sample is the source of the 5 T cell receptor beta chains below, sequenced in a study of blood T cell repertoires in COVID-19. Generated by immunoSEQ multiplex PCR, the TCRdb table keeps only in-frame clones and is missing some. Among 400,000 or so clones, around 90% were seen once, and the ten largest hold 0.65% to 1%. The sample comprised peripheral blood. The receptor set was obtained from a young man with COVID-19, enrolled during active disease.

CDR3 loop: CASRINLGQYYEQYF. CDR3 coding DNA: TGTGCCAGCAGAATAAATTTGGGACAGTACTACGAGCAGTACTTC. The chain employs TRBV6-5 and TRBJ2-7; 7 bases match TRBD1. V shed 6 bases and J 3 bases; nucleotides not matched to a gene: 11. This CDR3 contains 15 residues. Germline V gene sequence: CDR1 MNHEY, CDR2 SVGAGI.

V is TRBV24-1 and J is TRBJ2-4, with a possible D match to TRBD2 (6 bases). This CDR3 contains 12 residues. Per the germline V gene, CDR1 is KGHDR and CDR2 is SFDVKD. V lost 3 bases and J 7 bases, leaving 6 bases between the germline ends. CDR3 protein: CATSDGGNIQYF. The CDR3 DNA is TGTGCCACCAGTGATGGGGGGAACATTCAGTACTTC.

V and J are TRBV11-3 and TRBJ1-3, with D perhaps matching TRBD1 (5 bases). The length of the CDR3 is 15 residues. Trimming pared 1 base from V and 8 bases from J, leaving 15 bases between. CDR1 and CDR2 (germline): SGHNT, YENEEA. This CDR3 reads CASSLVSTSGDTIYF. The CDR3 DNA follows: TGTGCCAGCAGCTTAGTGTCAACTTCGGGGGACACCATATATTTT.

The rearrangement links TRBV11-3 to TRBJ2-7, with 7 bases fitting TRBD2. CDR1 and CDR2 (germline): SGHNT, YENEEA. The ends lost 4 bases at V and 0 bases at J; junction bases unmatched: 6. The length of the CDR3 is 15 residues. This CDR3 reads CASSSSSGLSYEQYF. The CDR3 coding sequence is TGTGCCAGCAGCTCATCTAGCGGTCTCTCCTACGAGCAGTACTTC.

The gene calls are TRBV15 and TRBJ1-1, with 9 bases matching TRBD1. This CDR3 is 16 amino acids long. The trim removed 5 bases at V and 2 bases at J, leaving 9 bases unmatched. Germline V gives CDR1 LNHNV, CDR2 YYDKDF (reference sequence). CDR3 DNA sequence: TGTGCCACCAGCGGGGGACAGGGCGTACAAAACACTGAAGCTTTCTTT. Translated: CATSGGQGVQNTEAFF.